The 14 T cell receptor beta chains in this list originate from one sample, sequenced in a study of blood T cell repertoires in COVID-19. Assay used: immunoSEQ multiplex PCR; TCRdb lists only in-frame clones, some missing. The sample gives around 260,000 clones, around nine tenths of which show up once; approximately 0.94% is in the top ten. The sample comprised peripheral blood. The receptors come from a woman aged 40 to 49 who had recovered from COVID-19.

The rearrangement uses TRBV4-2 and TRBJ2-7, with TRBD2 matching over 9 bases. The CDR3 runs 16 residues. The germline CDR1 and CDR2 sequences are LGHNA and YNFKEQ. The V gene end was trimmed by 1 base and the J gene end by 3 bases; junction bases not matched to a gene: 7. The CDR3 here is CASSQVGAGGGYEQYF. The CDR3 bases are TGTGCCAGCAGCCAAGTGGGGGCGGGAGGGGGCTACGAGCAGTACTTC.

The V call is TRBV28, the J call TRBJ1-6; TRBD1 is a possible D gene (6 bases). In germline, CDR1 is MDHEN, CDR2 SYDVKM. With 4 bases removed from V and 2 bases from J, the gap between germline ends came to 12 bases. The CDR3 sequence is 16 residues long. CDR3 sequence (DNA): TGTGCCAGCAGTTCCACACAGGGCCCCTATAATTCACCCCTCCACTTT. Encoded protein: CASSSTQGPYNSPLHF.

This clone has only a few counts. The chain has TRBV29-1 and TRBJ1-5, with 8 bases fitting TRBD1. This CDR3 comprises 13 residues. Germline V lookup: CDR1 SQVTM, CDR2 ANQGSEA. V lost 7 bases to trimming and J lost 7 bases; unmatched junction nucleotides: 9. DNA of the CDR3: TGCAGCGACTGGACAGGGTTTAACCAGCCCCAGCATTTT. It specifies CSDWTGFNQPQHF. Together with reference TRBV29-1 and TRBJ1-5, the CDR3 gives the full variable domain: SAVISQKPSRDICQRGTSLTIQCQVDSQVTMMFWYRQQPGQSLTLIATANQGSEATYESGFVIDKFPISRPNLTFSTLTVSNMSPEDSSIYLCSDWTGFNQPQHFGDGTRLSIL.

The V call is TRBV7-9, the J call TRBJ2-3; 13 bases align to TRBD2. J was trimmed by 6 bases and V by 5 bases; bases with no gene match: 8. The CDR3 length is 16 residues. The germline gives CDR1 SEHNR, CDR2 FQNEAQ (reference sequence). The DNA of the CDR3 is TGTGCCAGCAGCGGGGGGACTAGCGGGAATGCGGATACGCAGTATTTT. Translation: CASSGGTSGNADTQYF.

This clone was found once. The rearrangement joins TRBV6-7 to TRBJ2-7; D ambiguous. TRBV6-7 is an open reading frame, and its role is uncertain. CDR3 size: 14 residues. The V and J ends lost 0 bases and 2 bases respectively, with 8 bases between them. CDR3 loop: CASSYSSTAYEQYF. DNA for the CDR3: TGTGCCAGCAGTTACTCTAGCACGGCCTACGAGCAGTACTTC.

The chain is built from TRBV5-1 and TRBJ2-3; D not resolved. The CDR3 is made up of 15 amino acids. Per the germline V gene, CDR1 is SGHRS and CDR2 is YFSETQ. Deletions cut 0 bases from V and 2 bases from J, with 10 bases between. CDR3: CASSLVAGITDTQYF. The DNA for the CDR3 is TGCGCCAGCAGCTTGGTGGCAGGAATCACAGATACGCAGTATTTT. Filled out from reference TRBV5-1 and TRBJ2-3, the complete variable domain reads KAGVTQTPRYLIKTRGQQVTLSCSPISGHRSVSWYQQTPGQGLQFLFEYFSETQRNKGNFPGRFSGRQFSNSRSEMNVSTLELGDSALYLCASSLVAGITDTQYFGPGTRLTVL.

This clone occurred once. This rearrangement joins TRBV24-1 to TRBJ2-4; D unclear. The V gene's germline CDR1 is KGHDR and CDR2 SFDVKD. The length of the CDR3 is 13 residues. V was cut by 8 bases and J by 3 bases, with 10 bases left in between. The CDR3 spells CATNYERKNIQYF. The CDR3 nucleotides are TGTGCCACCAATTATGAGCGCAAAAACATTCAGTACTTC.

A single count supports this clone. This chain joins TRBV5-1 and TRBJ2-7; TRBD2 agrees at 8 bases. Losses at the gene ends were 1 base for V and 2 bases for J; bases not matched to a gene: 5. CDR1 SGHRS and CDR2 YFSETQ come from the germline V gene. CDR3 length equals 15 residues. The CDR3 region has the DNA TGCGCCAGCAGCTTGTGGTCTAGCGGGCCCTACGAGCAGTACTTC. It yields the protein CASSLWSSGPYEQYF.

The chain uses TRBV24-1 and TRBJ2-2; TRBD2 matches 16 bases. Germline V CDR1 and CDR2: KGHDR, SFDVKD. V was clipped by 4 bases and J by 6 bases; unmatched bases: 7. The CDR3 runs 18 residues. For the CDR3, the DNA is TGTGCCACCAGTGAGAGTGAGGGACTAGCGGGAGGGGCCGGGGAGCTGTTTTTT. This sequence encodes CATSESEGLAGGAGELFF.

J is TRBJ1-5 and V is TRBV27, with D perhaps TRBD1 (5 bases). CDR3 length: 14 residues. Trimming left V 3 bases short and J 3 bases short, with 9 bases between. CDR1 is MNHEY, CDR2 SMNVEV, per germline (reference sequence). CDR3 DNA sequence: TGTGCCAGCAGTTTTGGGGGGGTCAATCAGCCCCAGCATTTT. Translated: CASSFGGVNQPQHF.

This chain joins TRBV4-1 and TRBJ1-1; possibly TRBD1 for D (6 bases). Trimming removed 3 bases at V and 0 bases at J, with 14 bases between. The CDR3 has 16 amino acids. CDR1 is MGHRA and CDR2 is YSYEKL in the germline V gene. The chain's CDR3 is CASSQAQQGLNTEAFF. The CDR3 DNA follows: TGCGCCAGCAGCCAGGCTCAACAGGGACTGAACACTGAAGCTTTCTTT.

The V gene is TRBV7-2, the J gene TRBJ1-1; D unclear. The CDR3 is 15 amino acids. V lost 6 bases and J lost 3, with 17 bases in between. The germline gives CDR1 SGHTA, CDR2 FQGNSA. The CDR3: CASSLRPSRDTEAFF. The CDR3 nucleotides are TGTGCCAGCAGTCTAAGGCCCTCCCGGGACACTGAAGCTTTCTTT.

The V call is TRBV2, the J call TRBJ2-7; TRBD2 aligns across 14 bases. Germline CDR1 reads SNHLY; CDR2 reads FYNNEI. This CDR3 is 14 amino acids long. The trim removed 6 bases at V and 3 bases at J, leaving 1 base unmatched. The CDR3 loop is CASSGLAGGYEQYF. CDR3 bases: TGTGCCAGCAGCGGACTAGCGGGAGGCTACGAGCAGTACTTC.

This clone was recorded once. V is TRBV6-1 and J is TRBJ2-4; TRBD2 matches 15 bases. CDR3 length: 18 residues. CDR1 is MNHNS, CDR2 SASEGT, per germline. After removal of 3 bases from V and 4 bases from J, the junction contained 7 bases not matched to a gene. In DNA, the CDR3 is TGTGCCAGCAGTGAGGCTGGACTAGCGGGAGGGGTGAAAAACATTCAGTACTTC. Amino acids: CASSEAGLAGGVKNIQYF.